The rows below give T cell receptor beta chains drawn from one sample of a study of OX40 agonist ivuxolimab in advanced cancers. The data were produced by immunoSEQ multiplex PCR, yet TCRdb's version contains in-frame clones alone and is incomplete. Among under 150,000 clones listed, less than 95% were seen once. The sample here was CD4+ or CD8+ T cells sorted from blood, taken in a trial of the OX40 agonist ivuxolimab. The receptors were gathered from an adult with an advanced solid tumor such as melanoma, head and neck, liver or kidney cancer. CDR3s include the opening cysteine and the closing phenylalanine or tryptophan. D genes are given only for firm matches. Clone size is stated in some rows and not others, as once, few, many or a class when expanded.

TRBJ2-1 NA NA TRBV6-1 CASSEAGTSGGTEQFF TGTGCCAGCAGTGAAGCGGGGACTTCTGGCGGGACCGAGCAGTTCTTC
TRBJ2-7 TRBD2 NA TRBV5-5 CASSLALAGGSSYEQYF TGTGCCAGCAGCTTGGCGCTAGCGGGAGGCTCGTCCTACGAGCAGTACTTC
TRBJ1-5 TRBD1 few TRBV19 CASSTPGGWQPQHF TGTGCCAGTAGTACGCCAGGGGGCTGGCAGCCCCAGCATTTT
TRBJ2-1 NA NA TRBV7-7 CASSLAQEWGSQSCFSYNEQFF TGTGCTAGCAGCTTAGCGCAGGAGTGGGGGTCACAGAGCTGCTTTTCCTACAATGAGCAGTTCTTC
TRBJ2-2 NA NA TRBV5-1 CASSLEGAGELFF TGCGCCAGCAGCTTGGAAGGGGCCGGGGAGCTGTTTTTT
TRBJ1-5 NA NA TRBV5-8 CASSFSPNQPQHF TGTGCCAGCAGCTTTTCACCCAATCAGCCCCAGCATTTT
TRBJ2-7 NA NA TRBV7-3 CASSLDPGYEQYF TGTGCCAGCAGCTTAGACCCCGGCTACGAGCAGTACTTC
TRBJ2-1 TRBD1 NA TRBV10-3 CAIRDGTVYNEQFF TGTGCCATCAGAGACGGGACAGTGTACAATGAGCAGTTCTTC
TRBJ2-7 TRBD2 NA TRBV4-2 CASSQPGLGLEQYF TGTGCCAGCAGCCAACCGGGACTAGGGCTCGAGCAGTACTTC
TRBJ2-5 NA NA TRBV11-2 CASSPRTGPTTQYF TGTGCCAGCAGCCCAAGAACAGGGCCTACGACCCAGTACTTC
TRBJ1-1 NA NA TRBV18 CASSPMDSSEAFF TGTGCCAGCTCACCGATGGACAGTTCCGAAGCTTTCTTT
TRBJ2-7 TRBD1 NA TRBV11-3 CASSLAGGNSDEQYF TGTGCCAGCAGCCTGGCAGGGGGCAACTCCGACGAGCAGTACTTC
TRBJ2-3 TRBD2 NA TRBV30 CAWSSGLAGADTQYF TGTGCCTGGAGTTCGGGACTAGCGGGAGCAGATACGCAGTATTTT
TRBJ1-1 NA NA TRBV28 CASSFWQGRGRNTEAFF TGTGCCAGCAGTTTTTGGCAGGGGAGAGGGCGGAACACTGAAGCTTTCTTT
TRBJ2-7 NA few TRBV5-6 CASSPGTTGTRYF TGTGCCAGCAGCCCCGGGACAACGGGTACGCGGTACTTC
TRBJ1-4 NA NA TRBV5-1 CASSPRPINEKLFF TGCGCCAGCAGCCCTAGACCGATTAATGAAAAACTGTTTTTT